This paragraph covers one TCR beta chain sequence. This record comes from a study of cytomegalovirus exposure and HLA in healthy donors. The PCR made use of 60 Vbeta and 13 Jbeta primers. Assay: immunoSEQ multiplex PCR; the TCRdb copy retains only in-frame clones and omits some. Of about 150,000 clones in the sample, around 79% were seen once. The sequence was obtained from a man between 18 and 29 years old in good health and CMV-seronegative. What was sequenced was PBMCs.

The CDR3 nucleotides are TGTGCCAGTAATATGGTTGGCAGGGGTGGAAACACCATATATTTT. Amino acid sequence: CASNMVGRGGNTIYF. This chain connects TRBV19 to TRBJ1-3, with a weak D call TRBD1 (6 bases). V dropped 7 bases and J dropped 3 bases, with 16 bases sitting between them. Per the germline V gene, CDR1 is LNHDA and CDR2 is SQIVND (reference sequence). CDR3 size: 15 residues.